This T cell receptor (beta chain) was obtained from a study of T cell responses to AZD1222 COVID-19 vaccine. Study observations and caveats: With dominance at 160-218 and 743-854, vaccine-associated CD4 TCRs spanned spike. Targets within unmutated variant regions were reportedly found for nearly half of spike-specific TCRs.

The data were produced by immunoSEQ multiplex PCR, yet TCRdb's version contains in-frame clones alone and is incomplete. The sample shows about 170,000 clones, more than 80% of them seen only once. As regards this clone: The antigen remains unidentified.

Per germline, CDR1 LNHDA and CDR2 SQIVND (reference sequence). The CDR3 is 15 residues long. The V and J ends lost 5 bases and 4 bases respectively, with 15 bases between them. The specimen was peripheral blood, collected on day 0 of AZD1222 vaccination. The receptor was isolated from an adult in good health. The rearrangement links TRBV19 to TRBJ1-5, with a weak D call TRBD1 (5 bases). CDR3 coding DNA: TGTGCCAGTAGTTGGGGCCTACGCGGGAATCAGCCCCAGCATTTT. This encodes CASSWGLRGNQPQHF.